Listed below are T cell receptor beta chains from one sample, sequenced in a study of blood T cell repertoires in COVID-19. Repertoires were generated with immunoSEQ multiplex PCR, while TCRdb's copy carries only in-frame clones and drops some. The sample contains 130,000 to 150,000 clones, roughly 80% of which appear only once. Sequenced: peripheral blood. These receptors originate from a woman at least 80 years old with acute or convalescent COVID-19. The CDR3 runs from the conserved cysteine through the conserved F or W. Each record gives: J gene, V gene, CDR3 length, CDR3 protein.

TRBJ1-4	TRBV27	15	CASSSYRGRGEKLFF
TRBJ2-5	TRBV2	11	CASSLQETQYF
TRBJ1-2	TRBV5-1	14	CASSLEGASRGYTF
TRBJ2-7	TRBV25-1	14	CASSEWESSYEQYF
TRBJ2-5	TRBV7-7	15	CASSLGDRNQETQYF
TRBJ1-2	TRBV7-9	14	CASSSPGQGYGYTF
TRBJ2-5	TRBV27	13	CASSLDRAETQYF
TRBJ2-7	TRBV10-3	12	CAISEDRGEQYF
TRBJ1-5	TRBV7-2	14	CASSLAGGGQPQHF
TRBJ2-1	TRBV9	16	CASSVGTSGGIHEQFF
TRBJ2-3	TRBV11-2	13	CASSSGLRDTQYF
TRBJ1-2	TRBV6-5	15	CASRGGQDRGAGYTF
TRBJ2-5	TRBV7-9	14	CASSFGQGQETQYF
TRBJ1-2	TRBV14	18	CASSQLPGQGTFNYGYTF
TRBJ1-6	TRBV5-1	15	CASSFSGGYNSPLHF
TRBJ1-5	TRBV6-2/TRBV6-3	19	CASSPDRVRGSGSNQPQHF
TRBJ1-2	TRBV5-5	17	CASSLELGRGGNYGYTF
TRBJ2-7	TRBV7-2	12	CASSFLQGKSYF
TRBJ2-1	TRBV7-3	16	CASSLKPGQGYNEQFF